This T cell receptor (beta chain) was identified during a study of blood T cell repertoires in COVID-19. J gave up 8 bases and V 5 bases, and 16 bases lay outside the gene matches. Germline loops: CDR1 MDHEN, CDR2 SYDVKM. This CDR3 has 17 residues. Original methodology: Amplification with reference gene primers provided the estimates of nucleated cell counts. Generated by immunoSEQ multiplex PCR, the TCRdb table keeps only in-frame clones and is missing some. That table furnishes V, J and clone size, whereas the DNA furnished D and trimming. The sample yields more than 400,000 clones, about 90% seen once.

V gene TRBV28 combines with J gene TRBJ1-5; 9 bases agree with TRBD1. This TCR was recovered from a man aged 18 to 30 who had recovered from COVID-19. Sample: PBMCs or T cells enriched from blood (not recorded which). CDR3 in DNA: TGTGCCAGCAGTGGCCCCCGACAGGGGGTCGCCGTAAAGCCCCAGCATTTT. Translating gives CASSGPRQGVAVKPQHF.